This record concerns one T cell receptor (beta chain) sequence. The CDR3 is 15 amino acids. The V gene's germline CDR1 is SEHNR and CDR2 FQNEAQ (reference sequence). V gave up 5 bases and J gave up 0 bases; unmatched junction bases: 4. Using immunoSEQ multiplex PCR, the repertoire was profiled, and TCRdb retains in-frame clones only, with some absent. The sample carries hundreds of thousands of clones, about nine tenths recorded once. The data are from a study of blood T cell repertoires in COVID-19. Study-level information: The analysed material was cDNA or gDNA that came from T cells, B-cell-depleted T cells, or PBMCs.

This chain uses TRBV7-9 with TRBJ1-3; 7 bases are shared with TRBD1. The receptor comes from a woman in her fifties or sixties with COVID-19, enrolled during active disease. The sample comprised peripheral blood. The CDR3 sequence: CASSQDRSSGNTIYF. In DNA form, the CDR3 reads TGTGCCAGCAGCCAGGACAGGAGCTCTGGAAACACCATATATTTT. The whole variable domain, remainder taken from reference TRBV7-9 and TRBJ1-3, is DTGVSQNPRHKITKRGQNVTFRCDPISEHNRLYWYRQTLGQGPEFLTYFQNEAQLEKSRLLSDRFSAERPKGSFSTLEIQRTEQGDSAMYLCASSQDRSSGNTIYFGEGSWLTVV.